The 5 T cell receptor beta chains listed next were all sequenced from one sample in a study of OX40 agonist ivuxolimab in advanced cancers. The data were produced by immunoSEQ multiplex PCR, yet TCRdb's version contains in-frame clones alone and is incomplete. This table holds roughly 41,000 clones, about 85% found once. This specimen consisted of CD4+ or CD8+ T cells sorted from blood, obtained in a trial of the OX40 agonist ivuxolimab. These receptors were obtained from an adult with an advanced solid tumor such as melanoma, head and neck, liver or kidney cancer.

CDR3 bases: TGTGCCAGCAGCTCCTTCGACGAGCAGTACTTC. As protein: CASSSFDEQYF. V gene TRBV7-8 combines with J gene TRBJ2-7; the D is unclear. Trimming left V 4 bases short and J 5 bases short, with 6 bases between. Germline loops: CDR1 SGHVS, CDR2 FQNEAQ. This CDR3 is 11 amino acids long.

The chain is built from TRBV7-8 and TRBJ1-5; D is unresolved. The V end was cut by 5 bases, the J end by 1 base, with 6 bases between. Germline CDR1 SGHVS, CDR2 FQNEAQ. CDR3 length: 13 amino acids. The CDR3 nucleotides read TGTGCCAGCAGCATTGACAGCAATCAGCCCCAGCATTTT. It translates to CASSIDSNQPQHF.

In nucleotides, the CDR3 is TGTGCCAGCAGTTTAGGGACAGACTCTGAAGCTTTCTTT. This encodes CASSLGTDSEAFF. The rearrangement links TRBV28 to TRBJ1-1; 7 positions match TRBD1. The V and J ends lost 2 bases and 6 bases, in that order; junction bases with no gene match: 3. The CDR3 spans 13 residues. The germline gives CDR1 MDHEN, CDR2 SYDVKM.

The gene calls are TRBV6-1 and TRBJ2-7; D is perhaps TRBD1 (6 bases). V lost 2 bases, J lost 3 bases, and 11 bases lay in between. Germline V gene lookup returns CDR1 MNHNS and CDR2 SASEGT. CDR3 length: 14 amino acids. The CDR3 spells CASSEYGQFYEQYF. CDR3 sequence (DNA): TGTGCCAGCAGTGAATATGGACAGTTCTACGAGCAGTACTTC.

The chain employs TRBV5-6 and TRBJ1-2; 8 nucleotides agree with TRBD1. The CDR3 runs 13 residues. The J segment lost 6 bases and the V segment lost 2 bases, leaving 3 bases of the junction unmatched. Germline V lookup: CDR1 SGHDT, CDR2 YYEEEE. In DNA, the CDR3 is TGTGCCAGCAGCTTACCAGGGGGCGATGGCTACACCTTC. Encoded protein: CASSLPGGDGYTF.